These 21 T cell receptor beta chains were sequenced from one sample in a study of OX40 agonist ivuxolimab in advanced cancers. TCRdb's table, derived via immunoSEQ multiplex PCR, lists solely in-frame clones and lacks some. The table has around 150,000 clones, about 92% seen once. Here the sequenced sample was CD4+ or CD8+ T cells sorted from blood, taken in a trial of the OX40 agonist ivuxolimab. All receptors come from an adult with an advanced solid tumor such as melanoma, head and neck, liver or kidney cancer.

Here the CDR3 reads CASSPRTGGDYEQYF. DNA for the CDR3: TGTGCCAGCAGCCCCCGGACAGGGGGCGACTACGAGCAGTACTTC. V and J are TRBV7-8 and TRBJ2-7; 11 bases are shared with TRBD1. The CDR3 length is 15 residues. Germline V lookup: CDR1 SGHVS, CDR2 FQNEAQ. V shed 5 bases, J shed 3 bases, and the junction held 6 bases outside the gene matches.

This rearrangement joins TRBV27 to TRBJ2-1, with 10 nucleotides matching TRBD2. The CDR3 contains 17 residues. The V gene's germline CDR1 is MNHEY and CDR2 SMNVEV (reference sequence). The J segment lost 5 bases and the V segment lost 3 bases, leaving 10 bases of the junction unmatched. The CDR3 nucleotides are TGTGCCAGCAGTTTTGCTGCTTCAGCGGGGGGGGACAATGAGCAGTTCTTC. Residues: CASSFAASAGGDNEQFF.

The chain carries TRBV30 and TRBJ2-3; TRBD2 agrees at 9 bases. The CDR3 runs to 16 residues. After removal of 0 bases from V and 2 bases from J, the junction contained 6 bases not matched to a gene. The germline V gene has CDR1 GTSNPN and CDR2 SVGIG (reference sequence). The CDR3 sequence: CAWSVRSGSTTDTQYF. The CDR3 coding sequence is TGTGCCTGGAGTGTACGTAGCGGGAGCACCACAGATACGCAGTATTTT.

The chain links TRBV7-8 to TRBJ1-2; 8 bases fit TRBD1. The CDR3 loop spans 14 amino acids. CDR1 is SGHVS and CDR2 is FQNEAQ in the germline V gene. Trimming cost V 4 bases and J 7 bases; bases outside gene matches: 8. The CDR3 nucleotides are TGTGCCAGCAGCTACGGACAGGGCGATGCTGGCTACACCTTC. Translation gives CASSYGQGDAGYTF.

This rearrangement joins TRBV28 to TRBJ2-7; the D is unclear. Germline V gives CDR1 MDHEN, CDR2 SYDVKM. V was clipped by 4 bases and J by 3 bases, with 4 bases between them. The CDR3 runs to 11 residues. The CDR3 nucleotides are TGTGCCAGCAGTTACCTCTACGAGCAGTACTTC. This translates into CASSYLYEQYF.

The chain joins TRBV6-5 to TRBJ2-7; D not certain. This CDR3 is 11 amino acids long. Germline V gene data show CDR1 as MNHEY and CDR2 as SVGAGI. V dropped 7 bases and J dropped 0 bases, with 4 bases sitting between them. DNA of the CDR3: TGTGCCAGCACGGACTCCTACGAGCAGTACTTC. Protein product: CASTDSYEQYF.

The V call is TRBV9, the J call TRBJ1-2; D is ambiguous. V lost 7 bases and J 4 bases, leaving 17 bases between the germline ends. Looked up from germline, CDR1 is SGDLS and CDR2 is YYNGEE. This CDR3 comprises 14 residues. The CDR3 loop reads CASARDGPLYGYTF. In DNA, the CDR3 is TGTGCCAGCGCAAGAGACGGACCGCTCTATGGCTACACCTTC.

The chain joins TRBV27 to TRBJ1-5; D not resolved. This CDR3 contains 18 residues. Looked up from germline, CDR1 is MNHEY and CDR2 is SMNVEV (reference sequence). Between the trimmed V and J ends, which lost 5 bases and 4 bases, there was a span of 24 bases. The CDR3 DNA follows: TGTGCCAGCAGTCTCCCCGGGCAGACAACGCCGGGGAATCAGCCCCAGCATTTT. It specifies CASSLPGQTTPGNQPQHF.

The chain links TRBV7-3 to TRBJ2-3; TRBD1 matches 12 bases. J was trimmed by 4 bases and V by 3 bases; bases with no gene match: 5. CDR1 and CDR2 (germline): SGHTA, FQGTGA. This CDR3 contains 16 residues. Here the CDR3 reads CASSFAGTGGADTQYF. DNA of the CDR3: TGTGCCAGCAGCTTCGCCGGGACAGGGGGCGCAGATACGCAGTATTTT. Full variable domain (remainder filled in from reference TRBV7-3 and TRBJ2-3): GAGVSQTPSNKVTEKGKYVELRCDPISGHTALYWYRQSLGQGPEFLIYFQGTGAADDSGLPNDRFFAVRPEGSVSTLKIQRTERGDSAVYLCASSFAGTGGADTQYFGPGTRLTVL.

V and J are TRBV9 and TRBJ2-2; TRBD1 is a possible D gene (6 bases). V dropped 0 bases and J dropped 3 bases, with 9 bases sitting between them. The CDR3 loop spans 15 amino acids. Germline CDR1 SGDLS, CDR2 YYNGEE. As DNA, the CDR3 is TGTGCCAGCAGCGTAGGGGGGCCCGACACCGGGGAGCTGTTTTTT. Amino acid sequence: CASSVGGPDTGELFF.

This rearrangement joins TRBV28 to TRBJ1-1; a possible D gene is TRBD1 (5 bases). The germline V gene encodes CDR1 MDHEN and CDR2 SYDVKM. This CDR3 is 12 amino acids long. The V end was cut by 4 bases, the J end by 5 bases, with 8 bases between. Written as DNA, the CDR3 is TGTGCCAGCAGTTATGGGGGAACTGAAGCTTTCTTT. Protein product: CASSYGGTEAFF.

The chain is built from TRBV19 and TRBJ1-4; a weak D match, TRBD1 (6 bases). Trimming shortened V by 3 bases and J by 10 bases, and 15 bases separated the two germline ends. The CDR3 is 14 residues long. Germline V gene data show CDR1 as LNHDA and CDR2 as SQIVND (reference sequence). In DNA form, the CDR3 reads TGTGCCAGTAGTATTAGGGGGGCCCGGGGAAAACTGTTTTTT. Translated: CASSIRGARGKLFF.

V is TRBV7-9 and J is TRBJ1-4; 7 bases align to TRBD1. V shed 5 bases and J 8 bases; nucleotides not matched to a gene: 11. The CDR3 spans 15 residues. Per the germline V gene, CDR1 is SEHNR and CDR2 is FQNEAQ (reference sequence). The CDR3 loop is CASSARGQLKEKLFF. For the CDR3, the DNA is TGTGCCAGCAGCGCCCGGGGACAGTTAAAGGAAAAACTGTTTTTT.

The J gene is TRBJ2-2, the V gene TRBV6-6; tentatively, D is TRBD1 or TRBD2 (5 bases each). CDR3 length equals 15 residues. Germline V lookup: CDR1 MNHNY, CDR2 SVGAGI (reference sequence). Trimming took 6 bases from V and 2 from J, leaving 13 bases between them. This CDR3 reads CASRLGTLNTGELFF. The CDR3 nucleotides are TGTGCCAGCAGACTCGGGACCCTAAACACCGGGGAGCTGTTTTTT.

The V gene is TRBV7-2, the J gene TRBJ2-3; D is undetermined. Germline V gives CDR1 SGHTA, CDR2 FQGNSA. V lost 0 bases to trimming and J lost 5 bases, with 9 bases between them. This CDR3 comprises 14 residues. CDR3 bases: TGTGCCAGCAGCTTAGCTGGCGTGAAAGATACGCAGTATTTT. Residues: CASSLAGVKDTQYF.

The J gene is TRBJ2-2, the V gene TRBV15; D tentatively fits TRBD1 or TRBD2 (6 bases each). Germline lookup yields CDR1 LNHNV and CDR2 YYDKDF (reference sequence). Trimming removed 0 bases at V and 0 bases at J, with 11 bases between. The CDR3 is 17 residues long. CDR3 sequence (DNA): TGTGCCACCAGCAGAGATCCCGGGGGCGCGAACACCGGGGAGCTGTTTTTT. Translation: CATSRDPGGANTGELFF.

This rearrangement joins TRBV28 to TRBJ2-4; 8 bases are a match to TRBD1. J gave up 7 bases and V 2 bases, and 7 bases lay outside the gene matches. Germline V gene lookup returns CDR1 MDHEN and CDR2 SYDVKM. CDR3 length: 15 amino acids. The CDR3 coding sequence is TGTGCCAGCAGTTTAACCGGGACAGGACTCAACATTCAGTACTTC. Translation gives CASSLTGTGLNIQYF. Supplemented by reference TRBV28 and TRBJ2-4, the full variable domain reads DVKVTQSSRYLVKRTGEKVFLECVQDMDHENMFWYRQDPGLGLRLIYFSYDVKMKEKGDIPEGYSVSREKKERFSLILESASTNQTSMYLCASSLTGTGLNIQYFGAGTRLSVL.

The chain carries TRBV4-1 and TRBJ2-1; D may match TRBD1 or TRBD2 (7 bases each). Germline V gene data show CDR1 as MGHRA and CDR2 as YSYEKL. The CDR3 is 15 residues long. V gave up 5 bases and J gave up 3 bases, with 14 bases separating them. The CDR3 nucleotides are TGCGCCAGCAGCTCAGCCAGGGGGGGCTACAATGAGCAGTTCTTC. It translates to CASSSARGGYNEQFF.

The CDR3 nucleotides read TGTGCCAGCAGTTCTAACTGGGGAGCACGGGAGCAGTACTTC. Encoded protein: CASSSNWGAREQYF. This chain joins TRBV27 and TRBJ2-7, with D maybe TRBD2 (5 bases). This CDR3 region has 14 residues. Germline CDR1 reads MNHEY; CDR2 reads SMNVEV (reference sequence). Deletions cut 4 bases from V and 7 bases from J, with 17 bases between.

The rearrangement joins TRBV5-1 to TRBJ2-1; 7 positions match TRBD1. J lost 8 bases, V lost 4 bases, and 9 bases had no gene match. CDR3 length equals 14 residues. Germline lookup yields CDR1 SGHRS and CDR2 YFSETQ. CDR3 loop: CASSTGQEIDEQFF. The CDR3 DNA reads TGCGCCAGCAGCACCGGACAGGAGATCGATGAGCAGTTCTTC.

The table lists this clone with a count of one. The V call is TRBV28, the J call TRBJ1-2; 9 bases line up with TRBD1. Trimming removed 6 bases from V and 4 bases from J; junction bases left unmatched: 6. From germline, CDR1 is MDHEN and CDR2 SYDVKM. This CDR3 has 14 residues. CDR3 nucleotides: TGTGCCAGCAGCGGACAGGGGAGAGGCTATGGCTACACCTTC. Translated, it gives CASSGQGRGYGYTF.